Shown below are 27 T cell receptor beta chains from a single sample sequenced in a study of cytomegalovirus exposure and HLA in healthy donors. It was with 60 Vbeta and 13 Jbeta primers that the PCR ran. Produced via immunoSEQ multiplex PCR; TCRdb's table is partial and in-frame only. The data contain 100,000 or so clones, around 75% of them singletons. The source material was PBMCs. The receptors shown here come from a male donor in good health and CMV-seropositive.

This chain uses TRBV11-3 with TRBJ2-7; perhaps TRBD2 as D (5 bases). Per germline, CDR1 SGHNT and CDR2 YENEEA. Trimming removed 1 base at V and 3 bases at J, with 10 bases between. There are 14 residues in the CDR3. The CDR3 region is CASSLGMGSYEQYF. The DNA for the CDR3 is TGTGCCAGCAGCTTAGGCATGGGGAGCTACGAGCAGTACTTC.

In nucleotides, the CDR3 is TGCGCCAGCAGCCCCACAGGGGAGTCGGTCAATTCACCCCTCCACTTT. It translates to CASSPTGESVNSPLHF. The rearrangement uses TRBV5-1 and TRBJ1-6, with 7 bases matching TRBD1. This CDR3 has 16 amino acids. The J segment lost 7 bases and the V segment lost 4 bases, leaving 11 bases of the junction unmatched. Germline loops: CDR1 SGHRS, CDR2 YFSETQ.

As to this clone: At the DNA level, this CDR3 is encoded by other sequences in the same sample as well. The chain couples TRBV20-1 to TRBJ1-1, with D unclear. The CDR3 contains 11 residues. The germline gives CDR1 DFQATT, CDR2 SNEGSKA (reference sequence). Trimming left V 4 bases short and J 1 base short, with 4 bases between. CDR3 region: CSANRNTEAFF. The CDR3 nucleotides are TGCAGTGCTAATCGGAACACTGAAGCTTTCTTT.

The J gene is TRBJ2-3, the V gene TRBV7-7; possible D gene TRBD2, 5 bases. The V end lost 1 base, the J end lost 5 bases, and 7 bases lay between the germline ends. Germline CDR1 and CDR2: SSHAT and FNYEAQ (reference sequence). This CDR3 spans 13 amino acids. Here the CDR3 reads CASSLERGDTQYF. Written as DNA, the CDR3 is TGTGCCAGCAGCTTAGAACGGGGAGATACGCAGTATTTT.

V usage is TRBV30 and J usage is TRBJ2-1; TRBD2 might be the D (6 bases). The V end was cut by 1 base, the J end by 4 bases, with 8 bases between. CDR1 and CDR2 from the germline V gene are GTSNPN and SVGIG (reference sequence). The CDR3 consists of 13 residues. CDR3 DNA sequence: TGTGCCTGGAGTGGCCTAGCGTACAATGAGCAGTTCTTC. Encoded protein: CAWSGLAYNEQFF.

The rearrangement links TRBV5-1 to TRBJ2-2; 10 positions match TRBD2. This CDR3 is built from 16 residues. Germline loops: CDR1 SGHRS, CDR2 YFSETQ. V was pared by 2 bases and J by 0 bases, with 1 base of the junction left unmatched. DNA of the CDR3: TGCGCCAGCAGCTTAACTAGCGGGGCGAACACCGGGGAGCTGTTTTTT. The encoded protein is CASSLTSGANTGELFF.

The gene calls are TRBV15 and TRBJ2-2; 7 bases map to TRBD1. Losses at the gene ends were 2 bases for V and 7 bases for J; bases not matched to a gene: 7. Germline CDR1 is LNHNV and CDR2 is YYDKDF (reference sequence). The length of the CDR3 is 15 residues. The CDR3 coding sequence is TGTGCCACCAGCAGAAGGCCGACAGGGCGCGGGGAGCTGTTTTTT. Translating it yields CATSRRPTGRGELFF.

The table lists this clone with a few counts. The chain carries TRBV28 and TRBJ1-1; 12 nucleotides agree with TRBD1. Germline CDR1 and CDR2: MDHEN and SYDVKM. The CDR3 runs to 17 residues. The V gene end was trimmed by 5 bases and the J gene end by 4 bases; junction bases not matched to a gene: 11. CDR3 in DNA: TGTGCCAGCAGTGCCTGGGACAGGGGGCCTCTACGCACTGAAGCTTTCTTT. Protein: CASSAWDRGPLRTEAFF.

This clone was recorded once. The chain combines TRBV11-3 with TRBJ2-4; D perhaps matches TRBD1 (6 bases). CDR1 and CDR2 from the germline V gene are SGHNT and YENEEA. This CDR3 spans 17 amino acids. Trimming took 1 base from V and 0 from J, leaving 13 bases between them. Here the CDR3 reads CASSLGGPVLAKNIQYF. The DNA for the CDR3 is TGTGCCAGCAGCTTAGGGGGGCCGGTACTAGCCAAAAACATTCAGTACTTC. The entire variable domain, with the rest obtained from reference TRBV11-3 and TRBJ2-4, is as follows: EAGVVQSPRYKIIEKKQPVAFWCNPISGHNTLYWYLQNLGQGPELLIRYENEEAVDDSQLPKDRFSAERLKGVDSTLKIQPAELGDSAVYLCASSLGGPVLAKNIQYFGAGTRLSVL.

A single count supports this clone. The rearrangement joins TRBV5-4 to TRBJ2-1; weak D call: TRBD2 (6 bases). This CDR3 contains 15 residues. Trimming left V 0 bases short and J 0 bases short, with 7 bases between. CDR1 is SGHNT and CDR2 is YYREEE in the germline V gene (reference sequence). CDR3 nucleotides: TGTGCCAGCAGCTTGGAGACTAGCTCCTACAATGAGCAGTTCTTC. This encodes CASSLETSSYNEQFF.

The rearrangement links TRBV9 to TRBJ2-1; 7 bases are shared with TRBD2. J was trimmed by 4 bases and V by 0 bases; bases with no gene match: 7. The CDR3 has 16 residues. In germline, CDR1 is SGDLS, CDR2 YYNGEE. DNA for the CDR3: TGTGCCAGCAGCGTAGACGCGGGGGAGCATTACAATGAGCAGTTCTTC. Protein: CASSVDAGEHYNEQFF.

V and J are TRBV21-1 and TRBJ2-7; the D call TRBD2 from the table was never checked on the DNA. TRBV21-1 is termed a pseudogene. The CDR3 is 14 residues long. The CDR3 reads CASTYEDTSYEQYF. As DNA, the CDR3 is TGTGCCAGCACCTACGAGGATACTAGCTACGAGCAGTACTTC.

In nucleotides, the CDR3 is TGTGCCATCAGTGAGAGTCTTCGGGGACTTAAAAACATTCAGTACTTC. As protein: CAISESLRGLKNIQYF. This chain links TRBV10-3 with TRBJ2-4; D is possibly TRBD2 (6 bases). V dropped 2 bases and J dropped 4 bases, with 15 bases sitting between them. From germline, CDR1 is ENHRY and CDR2 SYGVKD. The CDR3 is made up of 16 amino acids.

The chain links TRBV6-1 to TRBJ2-2; D is unresolved. CDR3 length: 15 residues. Germline V gene data show CDR1 as MNHNS and CDR2 as SASEGT. The V and J ends lost 5 bases and 3 bases respectively, with 13 bases between them. CDR3 in DNA: TGTGCCAGCAGTCCTCTTTCTGTCCACACCGGGGAGCTGTTTTTT. Translation gives CASSPLSVHTGELFF.

The V and J genes are TRBV2 and TRBJ2-3; 10 bases align to TRBD2. The junction had 7 bases not matched to a gene; V was cut back by 6 bases and J by 7 bases. The CDR3 contains 14 residues. The V gene's germline CDR1 is SNHLY and CDR2 FYNNEI. The CDR3 spells CASRERGGPNTQYF. In DNA form, the CDR3 reads TGTGCCAGCAGGGAGCGGGGGGGCCCTAATACGCAGTATTTT.

The V gene is TRBV28, the J gene TRBJ1-4; D may be TRBD1 (6 bases). Per germline, CDR1 MDHEN and CDR2 SYDVKM. This CDR3 is 13 amino acids long. The V and J ends lost 6 bases and 4 bases respectively, with 9 bases between them. The CDR3 DNA is TGTGCCAGCAGATTACAGGGTAATGAAAAACTGTTTTTT. It translates to CASRLQGNEKLFF.

V gene TRBV7-2 combines with J gene TRBJ1-3; a weak D match, TRBD1 (5 bases). Trimming took off 0 bases at V and 0 bases at J, with 6 bases between the two ends. From germline, CDR1 is SGHTA and CDR2 FQGNSA. The CDR3 extends over 15 amino acids. As DNA, the CDR3 is TGTGCCAGCAGCTTAGCGACAGACTCTGGAAACACCATATATTTT. As protein: CASSLATDSGNTIYF.

V is TRBV25-1 and J is TRBJ2-5; 10 nucleotides match TRBD1. The ends lost 6 bases at V and 5 bases at J; junction bases unmatched: 6. Germline V gene lookup returns CDR1 MGHDK and CDR2 SYGVNS. This CDR3 has 14 residues. The CDR3 loop is CASRGGQGVETQYF. The CDR3 nucleotides are TGTGCCAGCAGGGGAGGACAGGGGGTGGAGACCCAGTACTTC.

This chain joins TRBV7-2 and TRBJ1-2, with TRBD1 matching 8 bases. Trimming removed 11 bases from V and 4 bases from J; junction bases left unmatched: 12. CDR3 length: 14 residues. Germline assignment: CDR1 SGHTA and CDR2 FQGNSA. The CDR3 nucleotides read TGTGCCGAAGCCGCCGACAGGGGACGCTATGGCTACACCTTC. It yields the protein CAEAADRGRYGYTF.

The CDR3 bases are TGTGCCAGTAGTACCTTAAGAGGAACTTCTAATTCACCCCTCCACTTT. It yields the protein CASSTLRGTSNSPLHF. This sequence joins TRBV19 and TRBJ1-6; D uncertain. The CDR3 extends over 16 amino acids. The ends were cut back, 4 bases at V and 6 bases at J, with 16 bases in the middle. Per germline, CDR1 LNHDA and CDR2 SQIVND (reference sequence).

V usage is TRBV30 and J usage is TRBJ2-7; D unresolved. The CDR3 extends over 12 amino acids. Germline assignment: CDR1 GTSNPN and CDR2 SVGIG (reference sequence). V lost 8 bases to trimming and J lost 0 bases, with 11 bases between them. In DNA, the CDR3 is TGTGCCAGCCCGGTTAGCTCCTACGAGCAGTACTTC. Translation gives CASPVSSYEQYF.

The V gene is TRBV27, the J gene TRBJ1-2; D perhaps matches TRBD1 (6 bases). This CDR3 region has 15 residues. V was cut by 0 bases and J by 8 bases, with 16 bases left in between. Germline CDR1 MNHEY, CDR2 SMNVEV (reference sequence). The CDR3 DNA reads as TGTGCCAGCAGTTTATCGCGGGGGGCTTTGAAGGGCTACACCTTC. Protein: CASSLSRGALKGYTF.

The chain couples TRBV4-1 to TRBJ2-7; TRBD2 matches at 11 bases. Germline V gene sequence: CDR1 MGHRA, CDR2 YSYEKL. The CDR3 contains 17 residues. The V and J ends lost 1 base and 6 bases, in that order; junction bases with no gene match: 11. CDR3: CASSQGSLVAGGLEQYF. CDR3 coding DNA: TGCGCCAGCAGCCAAGGGTCGTTAGTAGCGGGGGGGCTCGAGCAGTACTTC.

This sequence joins TRBV5-4 and TRBJ1-2, with 7 bases aligning to TRBD1. Germline lookup yields CDR1 SGHNT and CDR2 YYREEE (reference sequence). The trim removed 5 bases at V and 8 bases at J, leaving 6 bases unmatched. CDR3 length: 12 residues. CDR3 DNA sequence: TGTGCCAGCAGTCGCGTAGGGGGCGGCTACACCTTC. This gives the protein CASSRVGGGYTF. Full variable domain (missing parts from reference TRBV5-4 and TRBJ1-2): ETGVTQSPTHLIKTRGQQVTLRCSSQSGHNTVSWYQQALGQGPQFIFQYYREEENGRGNFPPRFSGLQFPNYSSELNVNALELDDSALYLCASSRVGGGYTFGSGTRLTVV.

This chain links TRBV18 with TRBJ2-7, with 11 bases that match TRBD1. This CDR3 has 14 residues. Germline-derived CDR1 and CDR2 are KGHSH and LQKENI. With V trimmed by 7 bases and J by 4 bases, 6 bases remained unmatched. DNA of the CDR3: TGTGCCAGCTGCTCCGGGACAGGGGGATACGAGCAGTACTTC. Protein sequence: CASCSGTGGYEQYF.

The genes are TRBV4-1 and TRBJ1-1; no firm D call. The CDR3 is made up of 15 amino acids. Germline V lookup: CDR1 MGHRA, CDR2 YSYEKL. V dropped 3 bases and J dropped 4 bases, with 15 bases sitting between them. DNA for the CDR3: TGCGCCAGCAGCCACCCCATAGGAGGTTCCACTGAAGCTTTCTTT. This encodes CASSHPIGGSTEAFF.

This chain joins TRBV5-6 and TRBJ2-5; D gene ambiguous. Germline CDR1 and CDR2: SGHDT and YYEEEE. Trimming shortened V by 0 bases and J by 1 base, and 7 bases separated the two germline ends. This CDR3 comprises 14 residues. CDR3 loop: CASSLDTFQETQYF. CDR3 DNA: TGTGCCAGCAGCTTGGACACGTTCCAAGAGACCCAGTACTTC.